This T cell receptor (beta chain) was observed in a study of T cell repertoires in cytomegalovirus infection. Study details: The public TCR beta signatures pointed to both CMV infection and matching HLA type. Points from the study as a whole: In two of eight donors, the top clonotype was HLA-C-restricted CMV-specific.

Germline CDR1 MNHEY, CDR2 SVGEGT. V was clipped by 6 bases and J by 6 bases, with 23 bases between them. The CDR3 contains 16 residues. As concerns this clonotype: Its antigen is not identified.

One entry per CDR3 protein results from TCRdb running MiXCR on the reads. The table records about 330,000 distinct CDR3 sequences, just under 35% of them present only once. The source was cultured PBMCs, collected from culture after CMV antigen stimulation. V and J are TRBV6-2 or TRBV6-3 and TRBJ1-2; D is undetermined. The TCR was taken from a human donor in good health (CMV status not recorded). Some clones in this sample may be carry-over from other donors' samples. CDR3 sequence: CASRPLRGIERDGYTF. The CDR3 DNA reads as TGTGCCAGCAGGCCCTTGCGGGGTATCGAACGTGATGGCTACACCTTC.